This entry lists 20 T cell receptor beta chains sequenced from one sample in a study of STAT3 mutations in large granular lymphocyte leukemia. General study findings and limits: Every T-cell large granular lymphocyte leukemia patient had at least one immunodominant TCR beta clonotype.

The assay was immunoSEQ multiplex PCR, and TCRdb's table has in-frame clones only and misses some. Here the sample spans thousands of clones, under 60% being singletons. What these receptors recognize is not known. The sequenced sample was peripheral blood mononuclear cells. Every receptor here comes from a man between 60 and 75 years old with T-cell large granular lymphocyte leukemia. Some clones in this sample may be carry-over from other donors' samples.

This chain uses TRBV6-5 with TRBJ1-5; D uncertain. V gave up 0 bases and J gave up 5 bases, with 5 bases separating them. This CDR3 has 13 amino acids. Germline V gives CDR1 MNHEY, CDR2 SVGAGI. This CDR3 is CASSYSRDQPQHF. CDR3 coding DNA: TGTGCCAGCAGTTACTCCAGAGATCAGCCCCAGCATTTT.

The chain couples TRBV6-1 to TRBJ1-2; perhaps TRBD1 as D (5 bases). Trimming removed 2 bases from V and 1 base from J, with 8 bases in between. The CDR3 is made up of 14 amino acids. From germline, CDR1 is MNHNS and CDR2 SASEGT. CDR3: CASSEFGGNYGYTF. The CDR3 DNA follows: TGTGCCAGCAGTGAATTCGGGGGTAACTATGGCTACACCTTC.

CDR3 DNA: TGTGCCAGCTCACCGGGGTACGGCTATGGCTACACCTTC. Its translation is CASSPGYGYGYTF. The chain carries TRBV18 and TRBJ1-2; D remains unclear. The CDR3 has 13 amino acids. Germline loops: CDR1 KGHSH, CDR2 LQKENI. Trimming stripped 3 bases from V and 4 bases from J, with 9 bases between.

The CDR3 reads CASSEGAWDNEQFF. In DNA, the CDR3 is TGTGCCAGCAGCGAGGGGGCATGGGACAATGAGCAGTTCTTC. The rearrangement uses TRBV9 and TRBJ2-1; 7 bases line up with TRBD1. This CDR3 has 14 amino acids. The trim removed 3 bases at V and 5 bases at J, leaving 5 bases unmatched. In germline, CDR1 is SGDLS, CDR2 YYNGEE. Together with reference TRBV9 and TRBJ2-1, the CDR3 gives the full variable domain: DSGVTQTPKHLITATGQRVTLRCSPRSGDLSVYWYQQSLDQGLQFLIQYYNGEERAKGNILERFSAQQFPDLHSELNLSSLELGDSALYFCASSEGAWDNEQFFGPGTRLTVL.

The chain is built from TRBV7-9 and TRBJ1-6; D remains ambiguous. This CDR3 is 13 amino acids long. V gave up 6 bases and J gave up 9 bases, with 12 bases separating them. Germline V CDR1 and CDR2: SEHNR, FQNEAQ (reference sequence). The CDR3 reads CASRLNAGSPLHF. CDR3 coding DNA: TGTGCCAGCAGGCTAAATGCGGGTTCACCCCTCCACTTT.

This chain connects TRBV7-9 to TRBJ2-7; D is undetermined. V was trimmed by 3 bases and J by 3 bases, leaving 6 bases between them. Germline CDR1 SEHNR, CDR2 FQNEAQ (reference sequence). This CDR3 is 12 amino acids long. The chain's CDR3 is CASSFADYEQYF. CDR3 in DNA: TGTGCCAGCAGCTTTGCAGACTACGAGCAGTACTTC.

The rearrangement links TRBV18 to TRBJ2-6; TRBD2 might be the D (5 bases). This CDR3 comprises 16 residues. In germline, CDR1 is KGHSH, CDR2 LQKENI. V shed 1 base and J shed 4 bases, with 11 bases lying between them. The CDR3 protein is CASSPLLLAGANVLTF. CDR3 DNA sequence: TGTGCCAGCTCACCACTTCTGCTAGCAGGGGCCAACGTCCTGACTTTC.

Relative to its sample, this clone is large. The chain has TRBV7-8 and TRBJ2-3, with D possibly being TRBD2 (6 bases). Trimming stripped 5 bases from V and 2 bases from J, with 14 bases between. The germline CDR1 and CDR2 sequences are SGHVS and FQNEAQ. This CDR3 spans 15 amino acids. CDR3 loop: CASSPPGVSTDTQYF. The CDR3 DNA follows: TGTGCCAGCAGCCCACCGGGAGTCTCCACAGATACGCAGTATTTT.

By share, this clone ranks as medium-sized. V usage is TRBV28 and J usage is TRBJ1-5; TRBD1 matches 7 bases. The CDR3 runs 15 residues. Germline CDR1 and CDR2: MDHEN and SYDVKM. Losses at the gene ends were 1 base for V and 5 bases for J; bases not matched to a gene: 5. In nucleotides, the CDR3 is TGTGCCAGCAGTTTATTCTTCGGACAGGATCAGCCCCAGCATTTT. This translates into CASSLFFGQDQPQHF.

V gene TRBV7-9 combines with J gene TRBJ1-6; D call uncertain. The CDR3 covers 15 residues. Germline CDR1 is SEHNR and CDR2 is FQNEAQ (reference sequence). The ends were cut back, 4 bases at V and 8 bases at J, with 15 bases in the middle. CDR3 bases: TGTGCCAGCAGCTCGAGGGCGGATCTGCATTCACCCCTCCACTTT. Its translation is CASSSRADLHSPLHF.

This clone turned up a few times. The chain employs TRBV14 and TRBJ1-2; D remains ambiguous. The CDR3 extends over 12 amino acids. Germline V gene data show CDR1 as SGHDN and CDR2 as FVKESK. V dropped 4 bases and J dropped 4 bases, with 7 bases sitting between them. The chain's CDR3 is CASSPSSYGYTF. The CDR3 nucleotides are TGTGCCAGCAGCCCAAGCTCCTATGGCTACACCTTC.

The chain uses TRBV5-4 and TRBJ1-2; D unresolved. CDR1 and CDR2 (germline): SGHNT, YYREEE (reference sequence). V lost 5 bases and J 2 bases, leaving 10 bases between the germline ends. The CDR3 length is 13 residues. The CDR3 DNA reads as TGTGCCAGCAGACGCACAGAGAACTATGGCTACACCTTC. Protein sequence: CASRRTENYGYTF.

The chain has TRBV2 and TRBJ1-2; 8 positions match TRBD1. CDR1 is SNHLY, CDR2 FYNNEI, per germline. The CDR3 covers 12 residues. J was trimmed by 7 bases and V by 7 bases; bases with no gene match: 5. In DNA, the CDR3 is TGTGCCAGCAACCGACAGGGGCTTGGCTACACCTTC. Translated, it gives CASNRQGLGYTF. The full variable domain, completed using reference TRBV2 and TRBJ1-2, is EPEVTQTPSHQVTQMGQEVILRCVPISNHLYFYWYRQILGQKVEFLVSFYNNEISEKSEIFDDQFSVERPDGSNFTLKIRSTKLEDSAMYFCASNRQGLGYTFGSGTRLTVV.

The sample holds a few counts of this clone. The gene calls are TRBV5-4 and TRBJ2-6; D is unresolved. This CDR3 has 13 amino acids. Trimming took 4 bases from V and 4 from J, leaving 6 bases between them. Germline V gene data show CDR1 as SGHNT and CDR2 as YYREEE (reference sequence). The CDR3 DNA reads TGTGCCAGCAGCGATTTGGGGGCCAACGTCCTGACTTTC. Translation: CASSDLGANVLTF.

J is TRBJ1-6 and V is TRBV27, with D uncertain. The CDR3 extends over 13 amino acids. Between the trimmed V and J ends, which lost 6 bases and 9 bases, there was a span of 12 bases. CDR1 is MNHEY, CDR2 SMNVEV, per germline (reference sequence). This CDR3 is CASSKNGGSPLHF. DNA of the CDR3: TGTGCCAGCAGCAAAAACGGAGGTTCACCCCTCCACTTT.

CDR3 DNA sequence: TGTGCCTGGAGTTTCCTCAACTCTGGAAACACCATATATTTT. Translating it yields CAWSFLNSGNTIYF. The gene calls are TRBV30 and TRBJ1-3; no reliable D call. Germline CDR1 GTSNPN, CDR2 SVGIG (reference sequence). The CDR3 is 14 residues long. Trimming took off 2 bases at V and 0 bases at J, with 8 bases between the two ends.

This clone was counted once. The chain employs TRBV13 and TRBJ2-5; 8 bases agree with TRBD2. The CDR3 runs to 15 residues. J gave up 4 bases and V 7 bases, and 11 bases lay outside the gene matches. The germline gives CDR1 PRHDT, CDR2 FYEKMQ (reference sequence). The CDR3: CASTRGLAGRETQYF. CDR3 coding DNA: TGTGCCAGCACCCGGGGGCTAGCGGGCAGAGAGACCCAGTACTTC.

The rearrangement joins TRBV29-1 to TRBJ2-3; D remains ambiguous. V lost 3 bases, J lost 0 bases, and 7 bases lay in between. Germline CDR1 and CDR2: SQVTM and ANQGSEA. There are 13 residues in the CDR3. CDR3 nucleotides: TGCAGCGTTGAGGGATATAGCACAGATACGCAGTATTTT. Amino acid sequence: CSVEGYSTDTQYF.

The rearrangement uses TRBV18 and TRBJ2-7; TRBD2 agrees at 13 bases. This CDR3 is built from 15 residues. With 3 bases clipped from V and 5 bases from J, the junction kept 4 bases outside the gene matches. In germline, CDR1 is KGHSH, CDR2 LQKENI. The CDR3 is CASSPTSGGINEQYF. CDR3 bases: TGTGCCAGCTCACCGACTAGCGGGGGGATAAACGAGCAGTACTTC.

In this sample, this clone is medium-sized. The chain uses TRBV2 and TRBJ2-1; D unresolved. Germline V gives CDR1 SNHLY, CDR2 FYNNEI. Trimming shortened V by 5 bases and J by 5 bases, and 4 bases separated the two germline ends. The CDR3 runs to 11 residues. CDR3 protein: CASSYDNEQFF. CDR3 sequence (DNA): TGTGCCAGCAGTTACGACAATGAGCAGTTCTTC.